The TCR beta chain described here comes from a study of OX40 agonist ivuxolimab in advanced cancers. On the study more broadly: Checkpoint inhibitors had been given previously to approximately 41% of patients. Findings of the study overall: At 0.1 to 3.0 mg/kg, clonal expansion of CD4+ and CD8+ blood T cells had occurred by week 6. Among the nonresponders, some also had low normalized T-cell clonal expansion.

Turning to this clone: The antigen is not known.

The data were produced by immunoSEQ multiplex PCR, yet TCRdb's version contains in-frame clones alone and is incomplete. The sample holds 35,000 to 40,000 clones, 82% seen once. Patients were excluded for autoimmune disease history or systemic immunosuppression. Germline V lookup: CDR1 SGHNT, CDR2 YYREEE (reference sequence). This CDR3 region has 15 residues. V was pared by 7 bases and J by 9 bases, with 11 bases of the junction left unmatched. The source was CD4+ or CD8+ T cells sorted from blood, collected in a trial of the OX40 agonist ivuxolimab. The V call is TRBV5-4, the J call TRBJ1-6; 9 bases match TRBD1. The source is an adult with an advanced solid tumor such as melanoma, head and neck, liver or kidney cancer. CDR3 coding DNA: TGTGCCAGCTCTACCTTAGGACAGGGGATTTCACCCCTCCACTTT. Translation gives CASSTLGQGISPLHF.